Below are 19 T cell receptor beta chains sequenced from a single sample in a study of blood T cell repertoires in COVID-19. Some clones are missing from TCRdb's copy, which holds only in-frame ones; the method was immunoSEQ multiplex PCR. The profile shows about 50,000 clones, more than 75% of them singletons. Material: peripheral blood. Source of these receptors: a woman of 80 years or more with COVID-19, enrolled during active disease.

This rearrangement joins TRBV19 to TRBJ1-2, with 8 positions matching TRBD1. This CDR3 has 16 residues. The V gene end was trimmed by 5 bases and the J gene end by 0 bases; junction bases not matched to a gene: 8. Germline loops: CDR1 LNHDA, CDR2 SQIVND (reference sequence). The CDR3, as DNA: TGTGCCAGTAGTCGCGACAGGGGCCCTTCTAACTATGGCTACACCTTC. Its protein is CASSRDRGPSNYGYTF.

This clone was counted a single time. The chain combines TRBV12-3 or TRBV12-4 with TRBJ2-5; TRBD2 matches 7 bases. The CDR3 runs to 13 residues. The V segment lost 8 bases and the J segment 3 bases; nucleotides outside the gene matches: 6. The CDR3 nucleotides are TGTGCCAGCGGGCGGGGGAGAGAAGAGACCCAGTACTTC. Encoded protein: CASGRGREETQYF.

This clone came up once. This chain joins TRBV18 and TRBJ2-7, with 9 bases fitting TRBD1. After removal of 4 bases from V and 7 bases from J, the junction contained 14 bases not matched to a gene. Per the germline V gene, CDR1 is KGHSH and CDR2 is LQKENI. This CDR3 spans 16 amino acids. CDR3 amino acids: CASSQWVGTGSEEQYF. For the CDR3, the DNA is TGTGCCAGCTCACAATGGGTTGGGACAGGGTCGGAAGAGCAGTACTTC.

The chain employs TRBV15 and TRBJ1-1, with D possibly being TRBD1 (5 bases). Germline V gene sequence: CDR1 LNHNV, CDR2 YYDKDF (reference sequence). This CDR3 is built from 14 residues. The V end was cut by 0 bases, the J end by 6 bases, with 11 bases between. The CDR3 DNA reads TGTGCCACCAGCAGAGATGGGGGGAAGGCTGAAGCTTTCTTT. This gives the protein CATSRDGGKAEAFF. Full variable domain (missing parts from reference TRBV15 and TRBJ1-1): DAMVIQNPRYQVTQFGKPVTLSCSQTLNHNVMYWYQQKSSQAPKLLFHYYDKDFNNEADTPDNFQSRRPNTSFCFLDIRSPGLGDTAMYLCATSRDGGKAEAFFGQGTRLTVV.

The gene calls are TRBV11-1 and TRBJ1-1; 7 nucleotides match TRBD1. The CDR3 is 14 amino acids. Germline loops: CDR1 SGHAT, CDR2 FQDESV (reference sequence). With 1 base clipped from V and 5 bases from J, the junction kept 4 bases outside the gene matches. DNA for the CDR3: TGTGCCAGCAGCTTAGACAGGGGTTTTACTGAAGCTTTCTTT. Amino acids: CASSLDRGFTEAFF. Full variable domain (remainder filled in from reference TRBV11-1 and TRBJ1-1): EAEVAQSPRYKITEKSQAVAFWCDPISGHATLYWYRQILGQGPELLVQFQDESVVDDSQLPKDRFSAERLKGVDSTLKIQPAELGDSAMYLCASSLDRGFTEAFFGQGTRLTVV.

CDR3 coding DNA: TGTGCCAGCAGCTCCAGGACTAGCGGGGGGACACAAGAGACCCAGTACTTC. Its protein is CASSSRTSGGTQETQYF. V usage is TRBV11-2 and J usage is TRBJ2-5, with 14 bases fitting TRBD2. J lost 2 bases, V lost 4 bases, and 6 bases had no gene match. Germline-derived CDR1 and CDR2 are SGHAT and FQNNGV. This CDR3 comprises 17 residues.

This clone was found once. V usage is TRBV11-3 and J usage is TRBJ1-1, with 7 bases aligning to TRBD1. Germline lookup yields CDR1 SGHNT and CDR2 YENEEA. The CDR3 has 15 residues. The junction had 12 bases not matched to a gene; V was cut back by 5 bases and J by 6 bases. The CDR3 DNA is TGTGCCAGCAGCCGATTGGGACAGACCTCCCCTGAAGCTTTCTTT. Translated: CASSRLGQTSPEAFF.

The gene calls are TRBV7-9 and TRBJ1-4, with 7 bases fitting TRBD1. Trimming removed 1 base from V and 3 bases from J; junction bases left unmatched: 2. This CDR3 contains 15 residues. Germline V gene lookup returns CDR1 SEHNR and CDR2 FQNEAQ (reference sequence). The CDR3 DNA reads TGTGCCAGCAGCTTAGGGGACAGCCCTAATGAAAAACTGTTTTTT. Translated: CASSLGDSPNEKLFF.

The CDR3 protein is CASSMGDREAFF. The CDR3, as DNA: TGTGCCAGCTCAATGGGGGACAGGGAAGCTTTCTTT. The gene calls are TRBV18 and TRBJ1-1, with 8 nucleotides matching TRBD1. Germline CDR1 is KGHSH and CDR2 is LQKENI. J was trimmed by 8 bases and V by 5 bases; bases with no gene match: 4. This CDR3 contains 12 residues.

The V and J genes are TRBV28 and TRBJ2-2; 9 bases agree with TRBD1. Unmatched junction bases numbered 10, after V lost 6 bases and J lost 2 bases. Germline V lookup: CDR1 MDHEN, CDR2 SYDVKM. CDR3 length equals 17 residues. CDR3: CASRANRGPVNTGELFF. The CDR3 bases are TGTGCCAGCAGGGCGAACAGGGGGCCGGTAAACACCGGGGAGCTGTTTTTT.

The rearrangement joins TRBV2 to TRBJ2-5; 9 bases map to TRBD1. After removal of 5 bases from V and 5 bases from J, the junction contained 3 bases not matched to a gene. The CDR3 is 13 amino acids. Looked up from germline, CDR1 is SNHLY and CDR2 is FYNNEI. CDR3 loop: CASSTGTGETQYF. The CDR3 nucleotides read TGTGCCAGCAGTACAGGGACAGGGGAGACCCAGTACTTC.

CDR3 nucleotides: TGTGCCAGCACGGACAGGAGTGAAAAACTGTTTTTT. It specifies CASTDRSEKLFF. This chain uses TRBV2 with TRBJ1-4; TRBD1 matches 7 bases. The CDR3 sequence is 12 residues long. The germline V gene encodes CDR1 SNHLY and CDR2 FYNNEI. With V trimmed by 7 bases and J by 7 bases, 3 bases remained unmatched. The full variable domain, in which reference TRBV2 and TRBJ1-4 provide the parts outside the CDR3, is EPEVTQTPSHQVTQMGQEVILRCVPISNHLYFYWYRQILGQKVEFLVSFYNNEISEKSEIFDDQFSVERPDGSNFTLKIRSTKLEDSAMYFCASTDRSEKLFFGSGTQLSVL.

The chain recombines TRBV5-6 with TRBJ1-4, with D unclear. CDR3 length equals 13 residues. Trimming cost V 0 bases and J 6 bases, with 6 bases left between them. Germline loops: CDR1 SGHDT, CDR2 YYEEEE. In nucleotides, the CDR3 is TGTGCCAGCAGCTTGGTTCAGGATGAAAAACTGTTTTTT. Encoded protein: CASSLVQDEKLFF. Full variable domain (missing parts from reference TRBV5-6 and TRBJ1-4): DAGVTQSPTHLIKTRGQQVTLRCSPKSGHDTVSWYQQALGQGPQFIFQYYEEEERQRGNFPDRFSGHQFPNYSSELNVNALLLGDSALYLCASSLVQDEKLFFGSGTQLSVL.

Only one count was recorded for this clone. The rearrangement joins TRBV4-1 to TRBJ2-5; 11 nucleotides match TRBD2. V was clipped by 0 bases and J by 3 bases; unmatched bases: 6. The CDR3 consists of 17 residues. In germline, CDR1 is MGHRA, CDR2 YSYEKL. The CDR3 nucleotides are TGCGCCAGCAGCCAAGATCGTGGGACTAGCGGAGAAGAGACCCAGTACTTC. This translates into CASSQDRGTSGEETQYF.

The CDR3 is CSASGPGAEQYF. Here the CDR3 DNA reads TGCAGTGCTAGTGGTCCGGGTGCCGAGCAGTACTTC. This chain links TRBV20-1 with TRBJ2-7, with D unresolved. The CDR3 spans 12 residues. V dropped 3 bases and J dropped 6 bases, with 12 bases sitting between them. Germline values: CDR1 DFQATT, CDR2 SNEGSKA (reference sequence).

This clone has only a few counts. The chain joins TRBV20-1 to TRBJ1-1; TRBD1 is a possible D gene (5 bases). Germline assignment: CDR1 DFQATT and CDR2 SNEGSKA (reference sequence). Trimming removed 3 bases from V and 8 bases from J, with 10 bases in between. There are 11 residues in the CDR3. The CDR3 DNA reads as TGCAGTGCTAGCCAGGGACTAGAAGCTTTCTTT. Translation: CSASQGLEAFF.

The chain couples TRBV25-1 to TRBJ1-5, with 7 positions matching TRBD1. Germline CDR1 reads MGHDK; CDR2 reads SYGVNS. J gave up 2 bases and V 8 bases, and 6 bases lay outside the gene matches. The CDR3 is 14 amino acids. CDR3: CASSGRGGNQPQHF. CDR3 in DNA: TGTGCCAGCTCGGGCAGGGGGGGCAATCAGCCCCAGCATTTT.

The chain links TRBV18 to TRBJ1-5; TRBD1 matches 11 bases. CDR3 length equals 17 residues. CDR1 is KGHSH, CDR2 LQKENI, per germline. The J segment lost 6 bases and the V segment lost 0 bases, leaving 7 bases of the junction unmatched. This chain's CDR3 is CASSPPLGQGAGQPQHF. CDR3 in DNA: TGTGCCAGCTCACCACCCCTTGGACAGGGGGCGGGTCAGCCCCAGCATTTT. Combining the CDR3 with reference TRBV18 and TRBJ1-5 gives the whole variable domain NAGVMQNPRHLVRRRGQEARLRCSPMKGHSHVYWYRQLPEEGLKFMVYLQKENIIDESGMPKERFSAEFPKEGPSILRIQQVVRGDSAAYFCASSPPLGQGAGQPQHFGDGTRLSIL.

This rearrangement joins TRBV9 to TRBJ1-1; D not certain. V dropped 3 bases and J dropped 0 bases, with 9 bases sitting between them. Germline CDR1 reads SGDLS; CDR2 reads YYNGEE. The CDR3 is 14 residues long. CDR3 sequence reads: CASSGGLLNTEAFF. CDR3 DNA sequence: TGTGCCAGCAGCGGTGGGCTGTTGAACACTGAAGCTTTCTTT.